This T cell receptor (beta chain) was documented in a study of regulatory T cells in long-lasting Graves disease. Comment on this clonotype: Its antigen is unidentified.

Investigators prepared the TCR beta libraries by applying iRepertoire HTBI primers and Arm-PCR of CDR3 regions. Each CDR3 protein is one row after TCRdb ran MiXCR on the multiplex PCR reads. The table shows roughly 400,000 distinct CDR3 sequences, with 21% occurring only once. Study-level findings and limits: Rather than thyroid tissue, only peripheral blood underwent study.

Noted time point: persistent/refractory GD, antithyroid drugs over 5 years with positive TRAb. The TCR library used RNA extracted from PBMCs. The sequences come from peripheral blood mononuclear cells (PBMCs), collected when the disease was refractory, from a patient treated with antithyroid drugs. The receptor's source is a female donor with Graves disease.

CDR3 DNA: TGTGCCAGCAGCTTCTTAGCGGGAAGGGGCGCCTACGAGCAGTACTTC. Its protein is CASSFLAGRGAYEQYF. V gene TRBV5-8 combines with J gene TRBJ2-7; 8 nucleotides agree with TRBD2. The CDR3 totals 16 residues. Germline lookup yields CDR1 SGHTS and CDR2 YDEGEE. The J segment lost 2 bases and the V segment lost 2 bases, leaving 9 bases of the junction unmatched.